The sequence of this TCR beta chain was determined in a study of blood T cell repertoires in COVID-19. In the study overall: Some COVID-19 samples were acute and others convalescent; all came from the United States, Italy and Spain. The analysed material was cDNA or gDNA that came from T cells, B-cell-depleted T cells, or PBMCs.

Original handling: Reference gene primer amplification in the assay estimated nucleated cell counts. Assay: immunoSEQ multiplex PCR; the TCRdb copy retains only in-frame clones and omits some. For V, J and clone size, that table is used; D and trimming come from the DNA. The sample consists of more than 80,000 clones, around 90% of them appearing once. CDR3 length equals 16 residues. Germline assignment: CDR1 SGHTA and CDR2 FQGTGA. V lost 4 bases to trimming and J lost 1 base; unmatched junction nucleotides: 4. The rearrangement uses TRBV7-3 and TRBJ2-1; 10 nucleotides match TRBD2. Material: peripheral blood. The origin of this receptor is a man at least 80 years old with acute or convalescent COVID-19. CDR3 region: CASSYLAGESYNEQFF. The CDR3 coding sequence is TGTGCCAGCAGCTACCTAGCGGGGGAGTCCTACAATGAGCAGTTCTTC. Based on the CDR3 plus reference TRBV7-3 and TRBJ2-1, the full variable domain is GAGVSQTPSNKVTEKGKYVELRCDPISGHTALYWYRQSLGQGPEFLIYFQGTGAADDSGLPNDRFFAVRPEGSVSTLKIQRTERGDSAVYLCASSYLAGESYNEQFFGPGTRLTVL.